This TCR beta chain stems from a study of blood T cells in healthy people across ages. On the study more broadly: About one barcoded beta molecule per two T cells came from capture by template switching.

Donors ranged from roughly 6 to 90 years old and were healthy Caucasians in Russia. The second PCR ran roughly 6 to 11 cycles with a sample-barcoded 5' primer and J-beta primers. Each CDR3 protein gets one entry after TCRdb re-called the 5' RACE reads with MiXCR. The data contain some 920,000 distinct CDR3 sequences, about 53% of them singletons. Germline V gene sequence: CDR1 SNHLY, CDR2 FYNNEI. The CDR3 length is 12 residues. Trimming took off 3 bases at V and 6 bases at J, with 7 bases between the two ends. This chain links TRBV2 with TRBJ2-3; D remains unclear. The clonotype originates from a woman aged 55-69 years in good health. The sample consisted of blood. In DNA, the CDR3 is TGTGCCAGCAGTGAGATCCGGGATACGCAGTATTTT. Translating it yields CASSEIRDTQYF.